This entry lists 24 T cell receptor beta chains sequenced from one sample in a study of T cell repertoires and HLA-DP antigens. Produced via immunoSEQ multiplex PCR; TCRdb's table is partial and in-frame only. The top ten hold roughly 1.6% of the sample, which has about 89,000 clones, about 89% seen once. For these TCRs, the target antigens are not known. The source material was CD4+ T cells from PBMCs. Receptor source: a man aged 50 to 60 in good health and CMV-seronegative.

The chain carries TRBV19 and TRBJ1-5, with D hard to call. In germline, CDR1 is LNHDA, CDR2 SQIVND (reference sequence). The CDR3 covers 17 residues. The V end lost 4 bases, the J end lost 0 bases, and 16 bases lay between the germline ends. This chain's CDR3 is CASSTSGSGYSNQPQHF. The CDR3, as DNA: TGTGCCAGTAGTACTTCTGGGTCGGGGTATAGCAATCAGCCCCAGCATTTT.

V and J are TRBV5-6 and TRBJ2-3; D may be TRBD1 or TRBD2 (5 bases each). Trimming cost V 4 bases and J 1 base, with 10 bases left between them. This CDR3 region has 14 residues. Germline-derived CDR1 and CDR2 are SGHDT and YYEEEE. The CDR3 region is CASSPQGRTDTQYF. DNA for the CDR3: TGTGCCAGCAGCCCTCAGGGACGCACAGATACGCAGTATTTT.

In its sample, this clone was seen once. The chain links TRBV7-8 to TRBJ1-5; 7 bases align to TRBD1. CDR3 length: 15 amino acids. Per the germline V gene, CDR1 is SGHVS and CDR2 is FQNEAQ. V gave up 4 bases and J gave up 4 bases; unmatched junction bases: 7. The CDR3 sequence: CASSSRDRVNQPQHF. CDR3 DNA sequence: TGTGCCAGCAGCTCCCGCGACAGGGTAAATCAGCCCCAGCATTTT. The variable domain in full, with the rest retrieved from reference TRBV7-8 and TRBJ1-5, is GAGVSQSPRYKVAKRGQDVALRCDPISGHVSLFWYQQALGQGPEFLTYFQNEAQLDKSGLPSDRFFAERPEGSVSTLKIQRTQQEDSAVYLCASSSRDRVNQPQHFGDGTRLSIL.

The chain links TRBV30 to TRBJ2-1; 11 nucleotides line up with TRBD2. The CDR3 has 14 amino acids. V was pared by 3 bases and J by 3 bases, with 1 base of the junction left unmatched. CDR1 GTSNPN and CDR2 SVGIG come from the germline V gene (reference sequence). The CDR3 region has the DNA TGTGCCTGGAGGACTAGCGGGATCTACAATGAGCAGTTCTTC. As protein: CAWRTSGIYNEQFF.

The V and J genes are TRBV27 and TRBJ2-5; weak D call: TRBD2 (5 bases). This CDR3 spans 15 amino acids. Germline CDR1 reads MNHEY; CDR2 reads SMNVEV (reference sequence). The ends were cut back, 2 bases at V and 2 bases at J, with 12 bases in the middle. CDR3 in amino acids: CASSLRGNPQETQYF. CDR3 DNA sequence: TGTGCCAGCAGTTTACGGGGAAACCCTCAAGAGACCCAGTACTTC.

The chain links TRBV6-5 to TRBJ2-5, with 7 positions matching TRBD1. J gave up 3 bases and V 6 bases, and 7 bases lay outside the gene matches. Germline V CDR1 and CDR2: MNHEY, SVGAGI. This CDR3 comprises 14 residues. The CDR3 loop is CASRHRDSKETQYF. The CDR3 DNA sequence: TGTGCCAGCAGACACCGGGACAGCAAAGAGACCCAGTACTTC.

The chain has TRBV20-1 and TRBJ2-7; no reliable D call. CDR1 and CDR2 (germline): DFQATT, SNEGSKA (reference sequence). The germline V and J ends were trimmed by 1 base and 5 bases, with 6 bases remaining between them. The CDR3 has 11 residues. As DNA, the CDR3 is TGCAGTGCTAGAGTGGCTAACGAGCAGTACTTC. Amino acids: CSARVANEQYF.

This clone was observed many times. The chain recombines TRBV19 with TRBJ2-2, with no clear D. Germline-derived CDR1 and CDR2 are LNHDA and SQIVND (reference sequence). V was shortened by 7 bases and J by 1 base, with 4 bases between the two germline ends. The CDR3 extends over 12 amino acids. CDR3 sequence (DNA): TGTGCCAGTAACTTGAACACCGGGGAGCTGTTTTTT. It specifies CASNLNTGELFF. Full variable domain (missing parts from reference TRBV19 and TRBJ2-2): DGGITQSPKYLFRKEGQNVTLSCEQNLNHDAMYWYRQDPGQGLRLIYYSQIVNDFQKGDIAEGYSVSREKKESFPLTVTSAQKNPTAFYLCASNLNTGELFFGEGSRLTVL.

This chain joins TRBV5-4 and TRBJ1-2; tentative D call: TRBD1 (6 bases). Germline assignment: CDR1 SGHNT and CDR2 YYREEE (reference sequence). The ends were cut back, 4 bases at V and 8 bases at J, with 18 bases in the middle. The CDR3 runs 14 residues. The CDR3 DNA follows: TGTGCCAGCAGCGCCCCCACAGGGAGCTGGGGCTACACCTTC. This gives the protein CASSAPTGSWGYTF.

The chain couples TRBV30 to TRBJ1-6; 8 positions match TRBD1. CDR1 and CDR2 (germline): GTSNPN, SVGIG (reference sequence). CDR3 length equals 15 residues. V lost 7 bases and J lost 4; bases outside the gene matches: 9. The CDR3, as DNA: TGTGCCTTACTAGCGAGGACAGGGTATAATTCACCCCTCCACTTT. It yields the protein CALLARTGYNSPLHF. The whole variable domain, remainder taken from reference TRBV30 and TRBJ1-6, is SQTIHQWPATLVQPVGSPLSLECTVEGTSNPNLYWYRQAAGRGLQLLFYSVGIGQISSEVPQNLSASRPQDRQFILSSKKLLLSDSGFYLCALLARTGYNSPLHFGNGTRLTVT.

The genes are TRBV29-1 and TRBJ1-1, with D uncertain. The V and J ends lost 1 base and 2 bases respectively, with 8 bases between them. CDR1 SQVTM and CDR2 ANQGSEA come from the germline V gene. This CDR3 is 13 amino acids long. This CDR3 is CSVEGGGNTEAFF. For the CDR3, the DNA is TGCAGCGTTGAAGGGGGAGGCAACACTGAAGCTTTCTTT.

CDR3 bases: TGTGCCAGCAGCCGGGACAGGGTACGCACCGGGGAGCTGTTTTTT. Protein product: CASSRDRVRTGELFF. The V gene is TRBV27, the J gene TRBJ2-2; TRBD1 matches at 9 bases. The CDR3 has 15 amino acids. Germline V gene sequence: CDR1 MNHEY, CDR2 SMNVEV (reference sequence). V shed 6 bases, J shed 4 bases, and the junction held 6 bases outside the gene matches.

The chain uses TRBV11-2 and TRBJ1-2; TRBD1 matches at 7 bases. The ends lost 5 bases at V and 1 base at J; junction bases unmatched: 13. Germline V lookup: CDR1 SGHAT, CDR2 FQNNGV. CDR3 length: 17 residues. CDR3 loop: CASSQMRAGGDNYGYTF. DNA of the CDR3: TGTGCCAGCAGCCAGATGCGCGCAGGGGGTGATAACTATGGCTACACCTTC.

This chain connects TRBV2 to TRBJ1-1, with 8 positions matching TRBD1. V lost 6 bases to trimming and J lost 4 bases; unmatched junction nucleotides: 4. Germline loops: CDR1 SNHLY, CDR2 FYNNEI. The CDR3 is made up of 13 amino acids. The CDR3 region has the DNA TGTGCCAGCAGAGACAGGGGTGGCACTGAAGCTTTCTTT. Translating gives CASRDRGGTEAFF.

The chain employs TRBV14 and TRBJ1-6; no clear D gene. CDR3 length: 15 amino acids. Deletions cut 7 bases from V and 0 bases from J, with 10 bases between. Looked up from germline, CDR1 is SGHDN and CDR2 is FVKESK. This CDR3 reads CASKSSRSYNSPLHF. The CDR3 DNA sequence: TGTGCCAGCAAGTCCTCCCGCTCCTATAATTCACCCCTCCACTTT.

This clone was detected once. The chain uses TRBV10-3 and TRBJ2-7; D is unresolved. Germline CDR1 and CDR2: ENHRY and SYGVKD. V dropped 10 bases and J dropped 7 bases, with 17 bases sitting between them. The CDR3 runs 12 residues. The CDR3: CATGVGVREQYF. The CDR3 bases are TGTGCCACTGGGGTCGGAGTGAGGGAGCAGTACTTC.

CDR3: CASSLRLRDRVHEQYF. The CDR3 coding sequence is TGCGCCAGCAGCTTGCGTCTCCGGGACAGGGTCCACGAGCAGTACTTC. V usage is TRBV5-1 and J usage is TRBJ2-7; 9 nucleotides match TRBD1. The germline V gene encodes CDR1 SGHRS and CDR2 YFSETQ. With V trimmed by 1 base and J by 5 bases, 10 bases remained unmatched. CDR3 length: 16 amino acids.

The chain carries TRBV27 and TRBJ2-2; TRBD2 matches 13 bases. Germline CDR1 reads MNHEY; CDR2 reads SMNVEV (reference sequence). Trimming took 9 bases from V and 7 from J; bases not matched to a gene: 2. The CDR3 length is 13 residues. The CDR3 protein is CASWTSGSGELFF. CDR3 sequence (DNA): TGTGCCAGTTGGACTAGCGGGAGCGGGGAGCTGTTTTTT.

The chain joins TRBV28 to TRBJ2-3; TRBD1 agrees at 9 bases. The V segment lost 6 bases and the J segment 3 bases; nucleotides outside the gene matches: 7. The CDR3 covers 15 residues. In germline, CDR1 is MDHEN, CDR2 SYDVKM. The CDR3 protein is CASSPTGQGTDTQYF. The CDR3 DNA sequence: TGTGCCAGCAGCCCTACCGGACAGGGGACAGATACGCAGTATTTT. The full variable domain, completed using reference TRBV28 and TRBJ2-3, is DVKVTQSSRYLVKRTGEKVFLECVQDMDHENMFWYRQDPGLGLRLIYFSYDVKMKEKGDIPEGYSVSREKKERFSLILESASTNQTSMYLCASSPTGQGTDTQYFGPGTRLTVL.

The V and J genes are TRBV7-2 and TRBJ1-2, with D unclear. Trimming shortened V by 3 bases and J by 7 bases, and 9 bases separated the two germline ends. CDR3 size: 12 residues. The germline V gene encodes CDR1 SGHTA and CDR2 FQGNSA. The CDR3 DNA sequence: TGTGCCAGCAGCTTCCGACCGGGTGGCTACACCTTC. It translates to CASSFRPGGYTF.

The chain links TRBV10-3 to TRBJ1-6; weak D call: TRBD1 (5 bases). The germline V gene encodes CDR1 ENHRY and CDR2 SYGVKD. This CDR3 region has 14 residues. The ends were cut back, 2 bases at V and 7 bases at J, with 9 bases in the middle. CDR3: CAISERQGNSPLHF. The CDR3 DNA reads TGTGCCATCAGTGAGAGGCAGGGCAATTCACCCCTCCACTTT.

CDR3 DNA sequence: TGCGCCAGCAGCCAAGAGAACCCGGGAGGGCGAGCCGGGGAGCTGTTTTTT. It is translated as CASSQENPGGRAGELFF. This sequence joins TRBV4-3 and TRBJ2-2, with TRBD2 identical over 8 bases. CDR1 is LGHNA, CDR2 YSLEER, per germline. This CDR3 has 17 amino acids. Trimming at V came to 0 bases and at J to 6 bases, leaving 9 bases not matched to a gene.

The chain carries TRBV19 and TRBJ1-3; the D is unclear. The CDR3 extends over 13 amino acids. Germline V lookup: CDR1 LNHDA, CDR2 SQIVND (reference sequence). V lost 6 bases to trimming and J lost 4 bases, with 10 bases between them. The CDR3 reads CASRDYRGNTIYF. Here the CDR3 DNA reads TGTGCCAGTAGGGACTACCGCGGAAACACCATATATTTT.

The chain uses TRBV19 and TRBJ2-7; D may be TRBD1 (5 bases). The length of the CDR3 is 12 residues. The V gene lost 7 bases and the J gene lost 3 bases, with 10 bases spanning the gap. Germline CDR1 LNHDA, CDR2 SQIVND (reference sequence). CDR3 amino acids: CASTSGNYEQYF. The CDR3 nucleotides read TGTGCCAGTACTTCAGGGAACTACGAGCAGTACTTC.